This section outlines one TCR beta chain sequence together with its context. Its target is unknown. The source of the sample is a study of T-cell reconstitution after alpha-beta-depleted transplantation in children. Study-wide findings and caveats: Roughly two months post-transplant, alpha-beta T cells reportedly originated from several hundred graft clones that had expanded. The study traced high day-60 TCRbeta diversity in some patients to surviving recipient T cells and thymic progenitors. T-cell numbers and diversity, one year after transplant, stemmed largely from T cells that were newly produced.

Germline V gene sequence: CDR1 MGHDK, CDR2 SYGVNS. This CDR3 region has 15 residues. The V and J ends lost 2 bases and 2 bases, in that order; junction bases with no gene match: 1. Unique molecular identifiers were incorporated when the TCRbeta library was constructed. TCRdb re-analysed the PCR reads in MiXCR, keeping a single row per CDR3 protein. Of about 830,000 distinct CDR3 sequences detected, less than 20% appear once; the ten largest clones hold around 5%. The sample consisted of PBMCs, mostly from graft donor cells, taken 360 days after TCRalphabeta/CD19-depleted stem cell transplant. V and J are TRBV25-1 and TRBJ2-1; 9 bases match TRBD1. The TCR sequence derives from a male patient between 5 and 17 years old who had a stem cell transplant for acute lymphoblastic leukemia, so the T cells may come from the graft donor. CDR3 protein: CASSEGTGPYNEQFF. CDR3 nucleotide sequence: TGTGCCAGCAGTGAAGGGACAGGGCCCTACAATGAGCAGTTCTTC.